One and the same sample provided the 28 T cell receptor beta chains below, sequenced in a study of molecular identifiers for immune sequencing clone quantification. TCRdb reprocessed the PCR reads with MiXCR, giving one entry per CDR3 protein. Of 350,000 or so distinct CDR3 sequences detected, roughly 23% appear once; the ten largest clones hold 0.7% to 0.9%. The sequenced sample consisted of naive CD8+ T cells from blood, with Jurkat cell RNA spiked in. The sample's subset: FACS-sorted CD8+CD4-CCR7+CD45RA+ naive T cells. All receptors derive from a human donor in good health. Some libraries in this study had Jurkat cell RNA spiked in.

This chain links TRBV12-3 or TRBV12-4 with TRBJ2-7, with TRBD1 identical over 7 bases. The V and J ends lost 6 bases and 4 bases, in that order; junction bases with no gene match: 12. The CDR3 sequence is 15 residues long. The CDR3 spells CASSPGQRSLYEQYF. In DNA form, the CDR3 reads TGTGCCAGCAGCCCGGGACAGAGAAGCCTTTACGAGCAGTACTTC.

In regard to this clonotype: This could be a read error, since a much larger clone is one nucleotide away. The chain's CDR3 is CASSFRVVGDSDTQYF. The CDR3 nucleotides are TGTGCCAGCAGCTTTAGGGTAGTGGGAGACTCAGATACGCAGTATTTT. This sequence joins TRBV7-9 and TRBJ2-3, with D possibly being TRBD2 (5 bases). The CDR3 contains 16 residues. The germline V gene encodes CDR1 SEHNR and CDR2 FQNEAQ (reference sequence). V lost 3 bases to trimming and J lost 4 bases, with 17 bases between them. Variable domain in full (rest from reference TRBV7-9 and TRBJ2-3): DTGVSQNPRHKITKRGQNVTFRCDPISEHNRLYWYRQTLGQGPEFLTYFQNEAQLEKSRLLSDRFSAERPKGSFSTLEIQRTEQGDSAMYLCASSFRVVGDSDTQYFGPGTRLTVL.

This clonotype was found a few times. The V and J genes are TRBV6-2 or TRBV6-3 and TRBJ1-1; D is perhaps TRBD1 (6 bases). V shed 8 bases and J shed 1 base, with 11 bases lying between them. This CDR3 is 13 amino acids long. CDR1 is MNHEY and CDR2 is SVGEGT in the germline V gene. CDR3 in DNA: TGTGCCAGCGGACAACAGGGGAACACTGAAGCTTTCTTT. Translation: CASGQQGNTEAFF.

This rearrangement joins TRBV19 to TRBJ2-1, with a weak D call TRBD2 (6 bases). Per germline, CDR1 LNHDA and CDR2 SQIVND (reference sequence). Trimming removed 3 bases from V and 0 bases from J, with 9 bases in between. This CDR3 is 15 amino acids long. CDR3 amino acids: CASSITSSSYNEQFF. The DNA of the CDR3 is TGTGCCAGTAGTATTACTAGCAGCTCCTACAATGAGCAGTTCTTC.

This clonotype was counted many times. V gene TRBV7-9 combines with J gene TRBJ2-2; 7 nucleotides line up with TRBD1. Germline loops: CDR1 SEHNR, CDR2 FQNEAQ (reference sequence). This CDR3 comprises 16 residues. Germline trimming cut 10 bases from V and 3 bases from J; bases unmatched to any gene: 14. As DNA, the CDR3 is TGTGCCACCACCCACACCGGGACAGCTTACACCGGGGAGCTGTTTTTT. It encodes CATTHTGTAYTGELFF.

As concerns this clonotype: A much bigger clone sits one base away, suggesting this may be a read error. The chain employs TRBV5-4 and TRBJ1-2; a weak D match, TRBD1 (5 bases). The CDR3 contains 15 residues. CDR1 is SGHNT, CDR2 YYREEE, per germline (reference sequence). CDR3 protein: CANSLEWGAPYGYTF. As DNA, the CDR3 is TGTGCCAACAGCTTGGAATGGGGCGCTCCCTATGGCTACACCTTC.

Worth noting for this clonotype: A much larger clone differs by one base, so this may be a read error. The conserved final phenylalanine or tryptophan is absent from the CDR3, which likely points to a read error. The chain combines TRBV20-1 with TRBJ2-3; D remains ambiguous. Trimming took off 1 base at V and 6 bases at J, with 20 bases between the two ends. Germline lookup yields CDR1 DFQATT and CDR2 SNEGSKA (reference sequence). There are 16 residues in the CDR3. The CDR3 DNA reads as TGCAGTGCTAGAGTAGGGATGGGGATTTTCGTGGATACGCAGTATTCT. Encoded protein: CSARVGMGIFVDTQYS.

The chain joins TRBV10-3 to TRBJ2-3, with TRBD2 matching over 8 bases. The CDR3 has 17 residues. In germline, CDR1 is ENHRY, CDR2 SYGVKD. V shed 0 bases and J 1 base; nucleotides not matched to a gene: 6. DNA for the CDR3: TGTGCCATCAGTGAGTCGGGAGAACTAGCGGGCACAGATACGCAGTATTTT. It specifies CAISESGELAGTDTQYF.

This clonotype was recorded many times. V gene TRBV2 combines with J gene TRBJ2-6, with TRBD1 identical over 7 bases. J lost 0 bases, V lost 6 bases, and 20 bases had no gene match. Germline assignment: CDR1 SNHLY and CDR2 FYNNEI. The CDR3 extends over 21 amino acids. This CDR3 reads CASSNSRDSQTSFSGANVLTF. CDR3 sequence (DNA): TGTGCCAGCAGCAACTCCCGGGACAGCCAAACTTCCTTCTCTGGGGCCAACGTCCTGACTTTC.

This clonotype has ten or more counts. The chain combines TRBV27 with TRBJ2-7, with 9 bases matching TRBD1. Losses at the gene ends were 3 bases for V and 2 bases for J; bases not matched to a gene: 8. This CDR3 has 16 amino acids. Germline CDR1 is MNHEY and CDR2 is SMNVEV (reference sequence). For the CDR3, the DNA is TGTGCCAGCAGTTTGATTGCGGGACAGGGTCCCTACGAGCAGTACTTC. Its protein is CASSLIAGQGPYEQYF.

The sample holds many counts of this clonotype. CDR3 loop: CASGTSRTDSYEQYF. CDR3 DNA: TGTGCCAGCGGGACGAGCAGGACAGATTCCTACGAGCAGTACTTC. The V gene is TRBV2, the J gene TRBJ2-7; a possible D gene is TRBD1 (6 bases). V gave up 8 bases and J gave up 1 base, with 18 bases separating them. The CDR3 spans 15 residues. CDR1 and CDR2 (germline): SNHLY, FYNNEI.

This clonotype was counted many times. The chain couples TRBV7-6 to TRBJ2-7, with TRBD2 matching 12 bases. Germline-derived CDR1 and CDR2 are SGHVS and FNYEAQ. CDR3 length: 17 residues. Trimming cost V 5 bases and J 0 bases; bases outside gene matches: 8. DNA of the CDR3: TGTGCCAGCAGCACTCCTAGCGGGGGGGGAAGCTCCTACGAGCAGTACTTC. This translates into CASSTPSGGGSSYEQYF.

The chain recombines TRBV4-3 with TRBJ2-3; no firm D call. Germline V gene data show CDR1 as LGHNA and CDR2 as YSLEER. The V end lost 0 bases, the J end lost 0 bases, and 10 bases lay between the germline ends. The CDR3 totals 16 residues. The CDR3 nucleotides read TGCGCCAGCAGCCAAGATTACGACCGTAGCACAGATACGCAGTATTTT. It yields the protein CASSQDYDRSTDTQYF.

This clonotype was counted a few times. A read error may account for a junction end that differs from germline. This rearrangement joins TRBV6-5 to TRBJ2-1; TRBD2 agrees at 11 bases. The CDR3 is 15 amino acids. Germline-derived CDR1 and CDR2 are MNHEY and SVGAGI. CDR3 sequence: CASSTGTSGYNGQFF. The DNA for the CDR3 is TGTGCCAGCAGTACCGGGACTAGCGGCTACAATGGGCAGTTCTTC.

This clonotype was counted a few times. The chain carries TRBV6-2 or TRBV6-3 and TRBJ2-3; a weak D match, TRBD1 (5 bases). The CDR3 is 16 amino acids. The V and J ends lost 2 bases and 2 bases respectively, with 14 bases between them. The germline CDR1 and CDR2 sequences are MNHEY and SVGEGT. CDR3 in amino acids: CASSYQGHPATDTQYF. In DNA, the CDR3 is TGTGCCAGCAGTTACCAGGGCCACCCAGCCACAGATACGCAGTATTTT.

This clonotype was observed many times. The chain joins TRBV6-2 or TRBV6-3 to TRBJ1-1; no clear D gene. The V and J ends lost 8 bases and 2 bases respectively, with 6 bases between them. In germline, CDR1 is MNHEY, CDR2 SVGEGT. This CDR3 has 11 residues. CDR3 bases: TGTGCCAGCGCGGGTAACACTGAAGCTTTCTTT. Protein: CASAGNTEAFF.

Ten or more counts support this clonotype. This rearrangement joins TRBV4-3 to TRBJ2-1; 10 bases map to TRBD2. The CDR3 covers 15 residues. Germline CDR1 reads LGHNA; CDR2 reads YSLEER. After removal of 4 bases from V and 10 bases from J, the junction contained 10 bases not matched to a gene. The CDR3, as DNA: TGCGCCAGCAGCCCTGGCAGCGGGGGGGCCATGGAGCAGTTCTTC. Amino acids: CASSPGSGGAMEQFF.

Ten or more counts support this clonotype. The J gene is TRBJ2-7, the V gene TRBV7-9; D is ambiguous. CDR1 and CDR2 from the germline V gene are SEHNR and FQNEAQ (reference sequence). This CDR3 is 12 amino acids long. The V end was cut by 2 bases, the J end by 7 bases, with 9 bases between. CDR3 loop: CASSLMGAEQYF. CDR3 nucleotides: TGTGCCAGCAGCTTAATGGGCGCGGAGCAGTACTTC. The whole variable domain, remainder taken from reference TRBV7-9 and TRBJ2-7, is DTGVSQNPRHKITKRGQNVTFRCDPISEHNRLYWYRQTLGQGPEFLTYFQNEAQLEKSRLLSDRFSAERPKGSFSTLEIQRTEQGDSAMYLCASSLMGAEQYFGPGTRLTVT.

In its sample, this clonotype was seen many times. V usage is TRBV12-3 or TRBV12-4 and J usage is TRBJ2-3; D ambiguous. Trimming left V 7 bases short and J 5 bases short, with 10 bases between. The CDR3 length is 12 residues. The CDR3: CASTFAGDTQYF. The CDR3 DNA follows: TGTGCCAGCACCTTTGCTGGAGATACGCAGTATTTT.

The rearrangement links TRBV6-2 or TRBV6-3 to TRBJ2-3; D remains ambiguous. This CDR3 is built from 12 residues. Trimming shortened V by 4 bases and J by 4 bases, and 6 bases separated the two germline ends. Per the germline V gene, CDR1 is MNHEY and CDR2 is SVGEGT. The CDR3 region has the DNA TGTGCCAGCAGTTCCTACGCAGATACGCAGTATTTT. This sequence encodes CASSSYADTQYF.

About this clonotype itself: A read error is possible here, since a much larger clone lies one base away. This chain joins TRBV27 and TRBJ2-1; 7 positions agree with TRBD1. CDR1 MNHEY and CDR2 SMNVEV come from the germline V gene (reference sequence). This CDR3 is built from 15 residues. The CDR3 DNA is TGTGCCAGCAGTTTATTGCGAGACAGGGACCATGAGCAGTCCTTC. Encoded protein: CASSLLRDRDHEQSF.

This clonotype was found many times. The J gene is TRBJ1-2, the V gene TRBV14; D is unresolved. The CDR3 spans 15 residues. CDR1 and CDR2 from the germline V gene are SGHDN and FVKESK. V was clipped by 0 bases and J by 4 bases, with 12 bases between them. This chain's CDR3 is CASSQEGQSFYGYTF. The CDR3 coding sequence is TGTGCCAGCAGCCAAGAGGGTCAATCCTTCTATGGCTACACCTTC.

The chain employs TRBV4-1 and TRBJ2-6; the D gene is possibly TRBD2 (5 bases). The germline CDR1 and CDR2 sequences are MGHRA and YSYEKL. There are 19 residues in the CDR3. V lost 2 bases, J lost 0 bases, and 17 bases lay in between. CDR3 DNA sequence: TGCGCCAGCAGCCAATATCCCCTTCCTACTAGCTCTGGGGCCAACGTCCTGACTTTC. It is translated as CASSQYPLPTSSGANVLTF.

This rearrangement joins TRBV4-3 to TRBJ1-5; D is ambiguous. The CDR3 is made up of 17 amino acids. V was shortened by 0 bases and J by 6 bases, with 18 bases between the two germline ends. Germline-derived CDR1 and CDR2 are LGHNA and YSLEER. This CDR3 is CASSQDRQSGGSQPQHF. For the CDR3, the DNA is TGCGCCAGCAGCCAAGATCGTCAATCCGGAGGAAGTCAGCCCCAGCATTTT.

To note about this clonotype: A much larger clone differs by one base, so this may be a read error. The chain is built from TRBV3-1 and TRBJ1-1; D gene unclear. The germline V gene encodes CDR1 LGHDT and CDR2 YNNKEL (reference sequence). This CDR3 has 15 residues. V lost 4 bases and J 4 bases, leaving 16 bases between the germline ends. The CDR3 sequence is CASSPLEELSTEAFF. The CDR3 nucleotides are TGTGCCAGCAGCCCCCTTGAGGAGTTGAGCACTGAAGCTTTCTTT.

This clonotype was counted many times. The chain uses TRBV13 and TRBJ2-3; TRBD2 matches at 10 bases. This CDR3 has 16 residues. V lost 5 bases to trimming and J lost 8 bases; unmatched junction nucleotides: 13. In germline, CDR1 is PRHDT, CDR2 FYEKMQ (reference sequence). The DNA of the CDR3 is TGTGCCAGCAGCCTTAAGGGACTAGCGAATTCGGGTACGCAGTATTTT. Amino acid sequence: CASSLKGLANSGTQYF.

The gene calls are TRBV3-1 and TRBJ1-5; 9 nucleotides line up with TRBD1. Germline V gives CDR1 LGHDT, CDR2 YNNKEL (reference sequence). After removal of 5 bases from V and 6 bases from J, the junction contained 8 bases not matched to a gene. The CDR3 consists of 15 residues. CDR3 sequence (DNA): TGTGCCAGCAGCTTCGGACAGGGGCATGGTCAGCCCCAGCATTTT. Translation: CASSFGQGHGQPQHF.

The chain carries TRBV7-8 and TRBJ1-1, with 7 bases fitting TRBD1. The V gene's germline CDR1 is SGHVS and CDR2 FQNEAQ. The CDR3 is made up of 13 amino acids. The trim removed 8 bases at V and 6 bases at J, leaving 9 bases unmatched. CDR3 loop: CASCAQGRAEAFF. CDR3 sequence (DNA): TGTGCCAGCTGCGCACAGGGGAGAGCTGAAGCTTTCTTT.